This T cell receptor beta chain was retrieved from a study of T and B cells in COVID-19 patients. Study-wide context: The recovered patients had mostly mild to moderate COVID-19 with outpatient management. Study conclusions and caveats: Of 2,331 TCR clusters found only in the recovered cohort, fewer than 40 had low generation probability. In COVID-19 patients, T cell receptor beta variable and joining gene use was reportedly strongly skewed. Blood from mildly ill patients while symptomatic, and early samples from severe cases, were scarce.

In its sample, this clonotype ranks as medium-sized. Its antigen is currently unknown. TRB rearrangements were amplified by multiplex PCR with BIOMED2 TRB-A/B primers. TCRdb redid the calling of the multiplex PCR reads with MiXCR, one entry per CDR3 protein. This table has 13,000 to 15,000 distinct CDR3 sequences, roughly 26% appearing once. From blood, about 250-500 ng of genomic DNA served as TRB template. The CDR3 extends over 9 amino acids. In germline, CDR1 is SQVTM, CDR2 ANQGSEA. Trimming stripped 4 bases from V and 11 bases from J, with 8 bases between. The chain has TRBV29-1 and TRBJ1-1, with D perhaps matching TRBD1 (5 bases). This receptor was identified in a human donor who had recovered from COVID-19. Sequenced material: blood. This CDR3 reads CSVAGGAFF. The CDR3 region has the DNA TGCAGCGTTGCTGGGGGGGCTTTCTTT.